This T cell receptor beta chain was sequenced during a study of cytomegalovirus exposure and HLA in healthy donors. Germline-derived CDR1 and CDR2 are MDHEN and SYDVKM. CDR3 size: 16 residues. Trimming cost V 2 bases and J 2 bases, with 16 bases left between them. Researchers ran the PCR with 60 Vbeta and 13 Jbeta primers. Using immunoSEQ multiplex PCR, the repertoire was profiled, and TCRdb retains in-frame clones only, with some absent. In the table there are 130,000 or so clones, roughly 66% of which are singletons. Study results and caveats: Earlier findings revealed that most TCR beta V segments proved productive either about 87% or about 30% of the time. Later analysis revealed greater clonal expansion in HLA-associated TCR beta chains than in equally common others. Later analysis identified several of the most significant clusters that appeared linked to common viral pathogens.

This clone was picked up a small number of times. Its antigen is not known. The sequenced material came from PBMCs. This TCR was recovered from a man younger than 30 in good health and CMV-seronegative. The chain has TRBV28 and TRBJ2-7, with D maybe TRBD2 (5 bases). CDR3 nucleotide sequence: TGTGCCAGCAGTTTAAGGCGGGCGTATGTAACCTACGAGCAGTACTTC. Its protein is CASSLRRAYVTYEQYF.